What follows are 24 T cell receptor beta chains derived from one specimen sequenced in a study of response to subunit inactivated influenza vaccine. TCRdb fed the RT-PCR reads into MiXCR, producing one record per CDR3 protein. The sample gives almost 600,000 distinct CDR3 sequences, 14% of which show up once; roughly 11% is in the top ten. Sequences were derived from PBMCs from blood, sampled about 12 days after vaccination. All receptors derive from a man between 45 and 60 years old who received an inactivated influenza vaccine.

This clonotype was observed many times. This chain connects TRBV12-3 or TRBV12-4 to TRBJ1-5; D perhaps matches TRBD1 (6 bases). CDR3 size: 15 residues. V was clipped by 5 bases and J by 1 base, with 12 bases between them. This CDR3 reads CASSPGVISNQPQHF. The CDR3 coding sequence is TGTGCCAGCAGTCCAGGGGTTATAAGCAATCAGCCCCAGCATTTT.

This clonotype turned up a few times. This chain links TRBV6-2 or TRBV6-3 with TRBJ2-2; D is undetermined. Trimming took off 4 bases at V and 4 bases at J, with 10 bases between the two ends. There are 14 residues in the CDR3. From germline, CDR1 is MNHEY and CDR2 SVGEGT. As DNA, the CDR3 is TGTGCCAGCAGTTTTGGACGGATCACCGGGGAGCTGTTTTTT. It is translated as CASSFGRITGELFF.

This clonotype showed up just a few times. J is TRBJ1-1 and V is TRBV11-3, with no clear D. Germline CDR1 and CDR2: SGHNT and YENEEA. The CDR3 sequence is 13 residues long. The V end lost 1 base, the J end lost 4 bases, and 7 bases lay between the germline ends. The CDR3 sequence is CASSLGPTTEAFF. CDR3 nucleotide sequence: TGTGCCAGCAGCTTAGGCCCTACCACTGAAGCTTTCTTT. The full variable domain, rest sourced from reference TRBV11-3 and TRBJ1-1, is EAGVVQSPRYKIIEKKQPVAFWCNPISGHNTLYWYLQNLGQGPELLIRYENEEAVDDSQLPKDRFSAERLKGVDSTLKIQPAELGDSAVYLCASSLGPTTEAFFGQGTRLTVV.

This clonotype occurred a few times. This chain joins TRBV5-1 and TRBJ2-5, with D possibly TRBD1 on 5 matching bases. The V gene's germline CDR1 is SGHRS and CDR2 YFSETQ. Trimming removed 1 base from V and 2 bases from J, with 9 bases in between. The CDR3 length is 14 residues. The CDR3 sequence is CASSLQGDQETQYF. For the CDR3, the DNA is TGCGCCAGCAGCTTGCAGGGCGATCAAGAGACCCAGTACTTC.

The chain is built from TRBV12-3 or TRBV12-4 and TRBJ1-1; 7 nucleotides align to TRBD1. This CDR3 is 14 amino acids long. Trimming removed 4 bases from V and 3 bases from J; junction bases left unmatched: 5. In nucleotides, the CDR3 is TGTGCCAGCAGTTACGCCGACAGGGACACTGAAGCTTTCTTT. Translation: CASSYADRDTEAFF.

This clonotype has just a few counts. J is TRBJ2-3 and V is TRBV7-9; D uncertain. Germline V CDR1 and CDR2: SEHNR, FQNEAQ (reference sequence). The CDR3 extends over 14 amino acids. V was clipped by 7 bases and J by 4 bases, with 15 bases between them. The CDR3 bases are TGTGCCAGCACCCTGGACCAAGCCGCAGATACGCAGTATTTT. Amino acid sequence: CASTLDQAADTQYF. Combining the CDR3 with reference TRBV7-9 and TRBJ2-3 gives the whole variable domain DTGVSQNPRHKITKRGQNVTFRCDPISEHNRLYWYRQTLGQGPEFLTYFQNEAQLEKSRLLSDRFSAERPKGSFSTLEIQRTEQGDSAMYLCASTLDQAADTQYFGPGTRLTVL.

The rearrangement links TRBV7-2 to TRBJ2-1, with D hard to call. This CDR3 spans 14 amino acids. V shed 2 bases and J shed 8 bases, with 13 bases lying between them. In germline, CDR1 is SGHTA, CDR2 FQGNSA. The CDR3 DNA follows: TGTGCCAGCAGCTTAATGGGTGTCGTCGATGAGCAGTTCTTC. Encoded protein: CASSLMGVVDEQFF.

The gene calls are TRBV5-1 and TRBJ2-5; the D gene could be TRBD1 or TRBD2 (5 bases each). Trimming took 7 bases from V and 4 from J, leaving 11 bases between them. The CDR3 is 12 amino acids. Germline V lookup: CDR1 SGHRS, CDR2 YFSETQ. The CDR3: CASGTLAETQYF. In DNA, the CDR3 is TGCGCCAGCGGGACCCTAGCAGAGACCCAGTACTTC.

Ten or more counts support this clonotype. In nucleotides, the CDR3 is TGTGCCAGCAGCGCGGGACAGGGTTCGAACGAGCAGTACTTC. This encodes CASSAGQGSNEQYF. The rearrangement joins TRBV9 to TRBJ2-7; 9 bases are a match to TRBD1. The CDR3 is 14 amino acids. The germline gives CDR1 SGDLS, CDR2 YYNGEE. After removal of 3 bases from V and 5 bases from J, the junction contained 6 bases not matched to a gene.

This clonotype appeared a few times. This chain links TRBV5-1 with TRBJ2-7; 9 positions agree with TRBD1. The CDR3 spans 13 residues. Germline V gene lookup returns CDR1 SGHRS and CDR2 YFSETQ. V lost 4 bases, J lost 5 bases, and 4 bases stayed unmatched. The CDR3 is CASSVQGAHEQYF. The DNA of the CDR3 is TGCGCCAGCAGCGTACAGGGGGCCCACGAGCAGTACTTC.

The rearrangement links TRBV20-1 to TRBJ2-3; TRBD2 matches at 11 bases. CDR1 is DFQATT, CDR2 SNEGSKA, per germline (reference sequence). The J segment lost 3 bases and the V segment lost 2 bases, leaving 10 bases of the junction unmatched. The CDR3 contains 17 residues. The CDR3 here is CSARLAGGGVGTDTQYF. In DNA, the CDR3 is TGCAGTGCTAGACTAGCGGGAGGCGGCGTGGGGACAGATACGCAGTATTTT.

This clonotype was observed a handful of times. This sequence joins TRBV7-9 and TRBJ1-5; no clear D. This CDR3 is built from 12 residues. Trimming left V 3 bases short and J 11 bases short, with 11 bases between. In germline, CDR1 is SEHNR, CDR2 FQNEAQ (reference sequence). In DNA form, the CDR3 reads TGTGCCAGCAGCTTTACGGAAGGGACCCAGCATTTT. Protein: CASSFTEGTQHF.

The genes are TRBV29-1 and TRBJ2-7, with D possibly being TRBD1 or TRBD2 (6 bases each). Germline CDR1 is SQVTM and CDR2 is ANQGSEA. The V and J ends lost 6 bases and 10 bases respectively, with 19 bases between them. The CDR3 loop spans 12 amino acids. The CDR3 loop is CSVGGGTLNQYF. The CDR3 DNA is TGCAGCGTGGGGGGCGGGACACTAAATCAGTACTTC.

J is TRBJ2-5 and V is TRBV12-3 or TRBV12-4; no clear D gene. Trimming stripped 1 base from V and 4 bases from J, with 7 bases between. There are 13 residues in the CDR3. CDR3 coding DNA: TGTGCCAGCAGTTTAGGGAACGGAGAGACCCAGTACTTC. Protein sequence: CASSLGNGETQYF.

In its sample, this clonotype was seen many times. The chain carries TRBV7-2 and TRBJ1-1, with a possible D match to TRBD1 (5 bases). CDR1 and CDR2 (germline): SGHTA, FQGNSA. V lost 6 bases and J lost 4, with 12 bases in between. The CDR3 extends over 13 amino acids. As DNA, the CDR3 is TGTGCCAGCAGGATGGGCAGGGCCACTGAAGCTTTCTTT. Amino acids: CASRMGRATEAFF.

This clonotype was recorded a few times. The rearrangement joins TRBV2 to TRBJ2-7, with D possibly TRBD1 on 6 matching bases. V was clipped by 7 bases and J by 4 bases, with 17 bases between them. The CDR3 is 14 residues long. Germline V gene sequence: CDR1 SNHLY, CDR2 FYNNEI. The CDR3 coding sequence is TGTGCCAGCAACCGGGACATCTCCTCTTACGAGCAGTACTTC. This sequence encodes CASNRDISSYEQYF.

The J gene is TRBJ2-1, the V gene TRBV5-5; 10 bases are a match to TRBD2. V lost 0 bases and J lost 8; bases outside the gene matches: 5. CDR3 length equals 15 residues. From germline, CDR1 is SGHKS and CDR2 YYEKEE (reference sequence). The chain's CDR3 is CASSLGPSGSYEQFF. The CDR3 DNA sequence: TGTGCCAGCAGCTTGGGTCCTAGCGGGAGCTATGAGCAGTTCTTC.

The chain carries TRBV11-1 and TRBJ2-6, with 10 bases fitting TRBD2. Per germline, CDR1 SGHAT and CDR2 FQDESV (reference sequence). This CDR3 contains 19 residues. Germline trimming cut 3 bases from V and 0 bases from J; bases unmatched to any gene: 8. The CDR3 nucleotides are TGTGCCAGCAGCTTTCAACTAGCGGGACCGACCTCTGGGGCCAACGTCCTGACTTTC. It specifies CASSFQLAGPTSGANVLTF.

This chain links TRBV20-1 with TRBJ2-5, with D possibly being TRBD1 (5 bases). The ends were cut back, 5 bases at V and 6 bases at J, with 16 bases in the middle. This CDR3 contains 13 residues. Looked up from germline, CDR1 is DFQATT and CDR2 is SNEGSKA (reference sequence). Written as DNA, the CDR3 is TGCAGTGCTTCGAAAAGGGGTGGGAAGACCCAGTACTTC. Translation gives CSASKRGGKTQYF.

The gene calls are TRBV7-2 and TRBJ2-1; 9 nucleotides align to TRBD2. Germline assignment: CDR1 SGHTA and CDR2 FQGNSA. Germline trimming cut 5 bases from V and 7 bases from J; bases unmatched to any gene: 9. The CDR3 consists of 15 residues. The CDR3 sequence: CASSQIGTSMNEQFF. The CDR3 DNA is TGTGCCAGCAGCCAAATTGGGACTAGCATGAATGAGCAGTTCTTC.

V is TRBV28 and J is TRBJ2-5; D not certain. In germline, CDR1 is MDHEN, CDR2 SYDVKM. V gave up 6 bases and J gave up 3 bases, with 23 bases separating them. The CDR3 sequence is 17 residues long. In DNA, the CDR3 is TGTGCCAGCAGAGAGTCGGTATTTAGGTTAAGGAAAGAGACCCAGTACTTC. Amino acids: CASRESVFRLRKETQYF.

The rearrangement links TRBV7-2 to TRBJ2-1; TRBD2 matches at 8 bases. Germline-derived CDR1 and CDR2 are SGHTA and FQGNSA. With V trimmed by 3 bases and J by 2 bases, 3 bases remained unmatched. The CDR3 has 15 amino acids. The CDR3 sequence: CASSFERGTYNEQFF. As DNA, the CDR3 is TGTGCCAGCAGCTTCGAGCGGGGGACCTACAATGAGCAGTTCTTC.

This clonotype has a handful of counts. This chain connects TRBV9 to TRBJ2-7; D possibly corresponds to TRBD1 (6 bases). The CDR3 contains 15 residues. Trimming removed 4 bases at V and 3 bases at J, with 17 bases between. Per the germline V gene, CDR1 is SGDLS and CDR2 is YYNGEE. The CDR3 reads CASSPTRTASYEQYF. The CDR3, as DNA: TGTGCCAGCAGCCCAACCCGGACAGCGAGCTACGAGCAGTACTTC.

This sequence joins TRBV4-1 and TRBJ1-6; D may be TRBD1 (6 bases). Germline V gives CDR1 MGHRA, CDR2 YSYEKL. Trimming removed 5 bases at V and 12 bases at J, with 17 bases between. The CDR3 runs to 14 residues. As DNA, the CDR3 is TGCGCCAGCAGCAACCGGGACACCCTGAAACCCCTCCACTTT. Translated, it gives CASSNRDTLKPLHF.